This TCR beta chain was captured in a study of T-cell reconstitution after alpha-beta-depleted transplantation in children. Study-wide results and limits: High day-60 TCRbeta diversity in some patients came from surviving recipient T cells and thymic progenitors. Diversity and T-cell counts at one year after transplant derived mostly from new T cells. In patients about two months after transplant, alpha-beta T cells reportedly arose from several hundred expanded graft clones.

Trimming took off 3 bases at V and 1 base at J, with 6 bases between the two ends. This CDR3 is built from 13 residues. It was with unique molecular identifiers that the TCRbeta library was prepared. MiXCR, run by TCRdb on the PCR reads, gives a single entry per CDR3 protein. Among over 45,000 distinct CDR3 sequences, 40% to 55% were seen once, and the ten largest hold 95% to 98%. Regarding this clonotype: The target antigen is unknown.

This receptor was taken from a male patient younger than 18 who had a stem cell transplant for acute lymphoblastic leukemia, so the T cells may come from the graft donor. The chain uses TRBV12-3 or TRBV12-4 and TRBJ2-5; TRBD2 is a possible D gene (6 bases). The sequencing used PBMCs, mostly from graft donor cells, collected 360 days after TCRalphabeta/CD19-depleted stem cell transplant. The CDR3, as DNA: TGTGCCAGCAGTTTTAGCGGCCAAGAGACCCAGTACTTC. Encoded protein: CASSFSGQETQYF.